This TCR beta chain derives from a study of T-cell memory formation after mild COVID-19. Study-level background: The TCR clusters were mostly specific to one donor.

The authors produced TCR alpha and TCR beta cDNA libraries with sample barcodes and UMIs by 5'RACE using constant-segment primers. TCRdb re-called the 5' RACE reads through MiXCR, storing one row per CDR3 protein. The table lists around 500,000 distinct CDR3 sequences, 15% to 20% of them singletons. This clonotype has only a few counts. Germline V CDR1 and CDR2: MGHRA, YSYEKL. V was shortened by 4 bases and J by 7 bases, with 19 bases between the two germline ends. The CDR3 length is 15 residues. The TCR was taken from an adult woman who had mild COVID-19 (a few samples of this study predate the infection). Cell type and time point are not known. Sequencing was performed on PBMCs or a T cell subset sorted from them (not recorded which). J is TRBJ1-2 and V is TRBV4-1; the D is unclear. CDR3 sequence: CASSPGAPGFVGYTF. DNA of the CDR3: TGCGCCAGCAGCCCCGGAGCACCCGGCTTCGTTGGCTACACCTTC.